This T cell receptor (beta chain) was found in a study of STAT5B mutations in CD4+ large granular lymphocyte leukemia. Controls came from buffy coats of healthy blood donors. Per the germline V gene, CDR1 is SGHRS and CDR2 is YFSETQ. V dropped 7 bases and J dropped 3; count of bases not matched to a gene: 12. This CDR3 spans 16 amino acids. The table came from immunoSEQ multiplex PCR; TCRdb's copy has only in-frame clones and leaves some out. The sample contains 20,000 or so clones, roughly 80% of which appear only once. The specimen sequenced was CD4+ T cells from blood buffy coats. The sequence came from a human donor in good health. V is TRBV5-1 and J is TRBJ2-3; 9 nucleotides line up with TRBD1. Here the CDR3 DNA reads TGCGCCAGCTCTCGGGACAGGGCGGGGGAGACAGATACGCAGTATTTT. Protein sequence: CASSRDRAGETDTQYF.